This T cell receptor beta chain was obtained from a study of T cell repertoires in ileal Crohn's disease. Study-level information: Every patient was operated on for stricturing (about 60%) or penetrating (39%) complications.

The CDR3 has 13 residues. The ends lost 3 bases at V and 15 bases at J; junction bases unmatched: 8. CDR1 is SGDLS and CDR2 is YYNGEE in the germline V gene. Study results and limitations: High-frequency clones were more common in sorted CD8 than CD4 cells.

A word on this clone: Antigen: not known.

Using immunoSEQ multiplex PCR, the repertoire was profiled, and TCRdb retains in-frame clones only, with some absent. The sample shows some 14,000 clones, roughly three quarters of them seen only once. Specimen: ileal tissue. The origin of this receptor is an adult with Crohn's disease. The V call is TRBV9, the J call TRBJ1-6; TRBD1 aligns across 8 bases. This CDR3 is CASSERTGLGLHF. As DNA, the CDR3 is TGTGCCAGCAGCGAACGGACAGGGTTAGGCCTCCACTTT.